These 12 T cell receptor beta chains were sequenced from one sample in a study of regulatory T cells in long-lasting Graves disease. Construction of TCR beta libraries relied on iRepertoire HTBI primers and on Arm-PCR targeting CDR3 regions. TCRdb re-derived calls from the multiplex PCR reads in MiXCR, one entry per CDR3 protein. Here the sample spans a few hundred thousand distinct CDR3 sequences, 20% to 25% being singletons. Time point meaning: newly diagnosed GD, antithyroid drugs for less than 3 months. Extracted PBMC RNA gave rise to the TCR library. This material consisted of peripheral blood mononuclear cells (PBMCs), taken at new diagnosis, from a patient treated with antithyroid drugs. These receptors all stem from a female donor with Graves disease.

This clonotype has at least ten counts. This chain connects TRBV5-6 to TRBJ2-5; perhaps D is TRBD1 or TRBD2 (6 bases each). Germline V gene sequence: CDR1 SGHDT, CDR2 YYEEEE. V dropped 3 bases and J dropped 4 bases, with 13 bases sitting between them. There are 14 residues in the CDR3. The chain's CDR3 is CASSSQGAGETQYF. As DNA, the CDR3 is TGTGCCAGCAGCTCACAGGGAGCGGGAGAGACCCAGTACTTC.

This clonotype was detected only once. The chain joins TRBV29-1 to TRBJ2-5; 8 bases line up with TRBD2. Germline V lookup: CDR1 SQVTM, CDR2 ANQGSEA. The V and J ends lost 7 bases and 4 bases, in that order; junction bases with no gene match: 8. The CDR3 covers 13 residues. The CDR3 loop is CSAGGLAGETQYF. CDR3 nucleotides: TGCAGCGCGGGGGGGCTAGCGGGAGAGACCCAGTACTTC.

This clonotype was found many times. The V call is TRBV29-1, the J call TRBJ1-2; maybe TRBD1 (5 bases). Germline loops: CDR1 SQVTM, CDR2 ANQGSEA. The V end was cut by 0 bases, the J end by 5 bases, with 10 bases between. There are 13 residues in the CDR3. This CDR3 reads CSVEDQGRYGYTF. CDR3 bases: TGCAGCGTTGAAGATCAGGGACGGTATGGCTACACCTTC. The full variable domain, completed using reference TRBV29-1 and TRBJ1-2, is SAVISQKPSRDICQRGTSLTIQCQVDSQVTMMFWYRQQPGQSLTLIATANQGSEATYESGFVIDKFPISRPNLTFSTLTVSNMSPEDSSIYLCSVEDQGRYGYTFGSGTRLTVV.

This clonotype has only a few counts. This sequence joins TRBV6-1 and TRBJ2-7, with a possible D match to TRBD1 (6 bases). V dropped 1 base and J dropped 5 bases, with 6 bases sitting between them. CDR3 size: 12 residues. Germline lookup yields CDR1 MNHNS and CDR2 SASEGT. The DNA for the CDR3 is TGTGCCAGCAGTGAAGAGGGGGACGAGCAGTACTTC. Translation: CASSEEGDEQYF.

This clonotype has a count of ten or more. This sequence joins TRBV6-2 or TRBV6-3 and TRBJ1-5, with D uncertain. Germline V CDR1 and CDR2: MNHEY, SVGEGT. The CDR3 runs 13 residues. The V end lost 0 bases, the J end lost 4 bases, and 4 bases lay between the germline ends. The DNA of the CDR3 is TGTGCCAGCAGTTACTCAGATAATCAGCCCCAGCATTTT. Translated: CASSYSDNQPQHF.

CDR3 in DNA: TGTGCCAGCAGCTTTAGCGGGACCTTTTACAATGAGCAGTTCTTC. It specifies CASSFSGTFYNEQFF. The chain uses TRBV7-2 and TRBJ2-1; 8 nucleotides match TRBD2. The CDR3 contains 15 residues. CDR1 is SGHTA and CDR2 is FQGNSA in the germline V gene. V lost 3 bases, J lost 4 bases, and 5 bases stayed unmatched.

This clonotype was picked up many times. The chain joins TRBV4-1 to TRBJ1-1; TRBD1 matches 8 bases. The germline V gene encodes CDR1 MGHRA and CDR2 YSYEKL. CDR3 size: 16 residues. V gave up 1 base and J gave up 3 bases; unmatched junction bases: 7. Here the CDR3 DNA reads TGCGCCAGCAGCCAAGGGTTACAGGGGGGCTACACTGAAGCTTTCTTT. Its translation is CASSQGLQGGYTEAFF.

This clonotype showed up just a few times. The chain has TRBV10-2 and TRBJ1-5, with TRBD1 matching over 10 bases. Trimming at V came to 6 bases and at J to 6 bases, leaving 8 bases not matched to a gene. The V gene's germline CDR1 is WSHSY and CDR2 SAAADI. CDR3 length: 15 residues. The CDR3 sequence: CASRETGGEGQPQHF. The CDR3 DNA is TGCGCCAGCAGAGAGACAGGGGGCGAGGGTCAGCCCCAGCATTTT.

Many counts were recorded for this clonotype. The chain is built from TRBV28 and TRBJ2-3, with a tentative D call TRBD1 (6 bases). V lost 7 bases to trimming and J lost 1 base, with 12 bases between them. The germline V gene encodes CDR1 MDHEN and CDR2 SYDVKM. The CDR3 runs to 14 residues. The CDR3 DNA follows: TGTGCCAGCACTCAGGACAGTGGCACAGATACGCAGTATTTT. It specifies CASTQDSGTDTQYF.

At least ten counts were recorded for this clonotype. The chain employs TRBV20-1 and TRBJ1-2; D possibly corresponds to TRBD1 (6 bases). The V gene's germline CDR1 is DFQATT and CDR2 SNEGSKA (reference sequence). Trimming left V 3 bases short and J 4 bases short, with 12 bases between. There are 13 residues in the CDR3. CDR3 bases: TGCAGTGCTAGGGCGGTAGGGGGCTATGGCTACACCTTC. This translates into CSARAVGGYGYTF.

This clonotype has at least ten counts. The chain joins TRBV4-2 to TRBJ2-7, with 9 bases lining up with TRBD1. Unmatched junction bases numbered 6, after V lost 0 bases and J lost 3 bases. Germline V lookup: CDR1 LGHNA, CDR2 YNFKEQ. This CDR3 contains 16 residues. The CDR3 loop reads CASSQEGTGPIYEQYF. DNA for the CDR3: TGTGCCAGCAGCCAAGAGGGGACAGGGCCTATCTACGAGCAGTACTTC.

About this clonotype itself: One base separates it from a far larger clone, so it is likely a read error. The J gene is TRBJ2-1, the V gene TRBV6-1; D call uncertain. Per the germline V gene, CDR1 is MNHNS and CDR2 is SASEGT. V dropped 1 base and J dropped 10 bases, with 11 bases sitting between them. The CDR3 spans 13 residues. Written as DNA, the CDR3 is TGTGCCAGCAGTGAAGTCCAGACCTACGAGCAGTTCTTC. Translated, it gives CASSEVQTYEQFF.